This TCR beta chain stems from a study of T cells in Graves' hyperthyroidism and ophthalmopathy. Researchers took RNA transcripts and amplified the TCR beta CDR3 regions from them. HTBI primers were used for first-round RT-PCR of the TCR CDR3. Using its own MiXCR run on the multiplex PCR reads, TCRdb lists one record per CDR3 protein. The sample records around 600,000 distinct CDR3 sequences, approximately 14% being singletons. In this sample, this clonotype turned up many times. Its matching antigen is unknown. V was shortened by 3 bases and J by 6 bases, with 11 bases between the two germline ends. The length of the CDR3 is 14 residues. Germline loops: CDR1 SGHAT, CDR2 FQNNGV. Study-wide results and caveats: Ophthalmopathy was told apart from stable hyperthyroidism by a 13 V-J model.

The TCR originated in a woman in her twenties or thirties with Graves' hyperthyroidism. Sample: blood. This rearrangement joins TRBV11-2 to TRBJ2-2; possibly TRBD2 for D (5 bases). CDR3: CASSLEDWAGELFF. The CDR3 DNA is TGTGCCAGCAGCTTGGAGGACTGGGCCGGGGAGCTGTTTTTT.